This T cell receptor (beta chain) stems from a study of shared clonotypes between healthy human individuals (dated by TCRdb to the early 2020s). Concerning the study at large: The cohort included a few men and a couple of women between 18 and 49 years of age. Each donor's leukapheresis produced roughly between roughly 0.9 and 8.9 billion PBMCs. Per donor, three plates each were used for CD4 naive and CD4 memory, two for CD8 naive, and one for CD8 memory. To estimate repertoire size and how much clonotypes are shared between individuals, the study performed deep sequencing of blood TCR repertoires from a few healthy adults. To increase sequencing depth and limit assay-specific biases, different laboratories used diverse techniques to prepare libraries and sequence TCR repertoires. Here is what the overall study found, with its caveats: Only blood was sampled, and tissue TCR repertoires likely differ from those in blood. Based on pairwise subsampling, the degree of clonotype sharing among donors was expected to be affected by sequencing depth. Because the study included a small number of donors, the genetic and exposure-history diversity represented was limited. Across a few donors, approximately 5% of naive CD4, 3% to 4% of naive CD8, roughly 2.3% of memory CD4, and roughly 0.4% of memory CD8 clonotypes were shared. Larger estimated clonotype richness was generally found for naive subsets than for memory subsets. Even with the large sequencing depth, rarefaction of the sorted-subset datasets indicated that sequencing was incomplete. Clonotypes shared by all four sorted-subset donors showed higher generation probabilities than non-shared clonotypes.

Using the deep immunoSEQ assay, multiplex PCR amplified TCR CDR3 regions from genomic DNA. For each cell subset, the extracted genomic DNA was distributed evenly across all wells of several immunoSEQ 96-well plates, and each plate served as one replicate. For sorted subsets, each replicate PCR was loaded with around 200 ng genomic DNA, equivalent to some 31,000 T cell genomes. Purified libraries were measured with a Qubit 3.0 fluorometer, size-checked on a Bioanalyzer 2100, and measured again with the KAPA Library Quantification kit. Each immunoSEQ 96-well plate was sequenced on its own single-read 150-cycle Illumina NextSeq 550 flow cell. Regarding the original processing steps: Because only junctional sequences without quality scores were contained in the immunoSEQ output, filtering matching that applied to full-length reads could not be performed. To assign V/J genes and CDR3, sequences were annotated using PyIR, a Python wrapper for IgBLAST v1.9, with IMGT germline references. Reads with weak V/J assignments (E-value above 1e-6), missing CDR3, stop codons, out-of-frame junctions, or ambiguous translated residues were removed. V3J clonotypes were defined by identical inferred V gene, J gene, and CDR3 amino acid sequence. Percentage overlap between repertoires was computed as shared unique clonotypes divided by the size of the smaller repertoire. RTK rarefaction, the Chao1 estimator, and Recon v2.1 estimates of unobserved clonotypes were used to assess repertoire richness. Generation probabilities were computed with OLGA for all TCRbeta clonotypes obtained by the gDNA method from four donors. TCRdb provides this immuneACCESS table in a form limited to in-frame rearrangements. Some clones are lacking; in checked studies, under half of them reflect an unresolved V gene, and why the rest are absent is not known. V, J and clone size are those of that table, while D and trimming were read from the DNA. The sample data list 2 million to 2.5 million clones, and 93% of these were observed just once. The ten largest clones add up to roughly 0.39% of the sample.

The donors were healthy, HIV-negative adults who had no recently reported acute infections or vaccinations. Every donor was a Caucasian adult residing in Nashville, Tennessee, USA. CD4+ T cells were enriched through magnetic negative selection, after which naive cells were positively selected on CD45RA and the remaining negative fraction served as the memory subset. After blood collection by leukapheresis, PBMCs were isolated using Ficoll-Histopaque density gradient centrifugation and then cryopreserved in the vapor phase of liquid nitrogen. Purity and quantity of every magnetically sorted T cell population were checked by analytical flow cytometry. Each sorted fraction had its genomic DNA isolated and then quantified by UV absorbance on a Nanodrop 2000c. The germline V gene sets CDR1 to SGHDT and CDR2 to YYEEEE. The junction carries 14 bases between V and J, which are trimmed by 3 bases and 7 bases respectively. Including the terminal cysteine and phenylalanine, the CDR3 comprises 14 residues. The only DNA kept is the CDR3, 42 bases in frame from the first base.

Notes on this clone: The clone's antigen remains unknown. Base qualities were left out, and no much larger clone turns up one base away. Within the sample, other DNA sequences also encode this same CDR3.

This clonotype was sampled from a man younger than 35 in good health. Some clones in this sample may be carry-over from other donors' samples. The receptor chain draws on TRBV5-6 and TRBJ1-5; TRBD1 is a weak D gene call, 6 bases matching. The specimen sequenced was naive CD4+ T cells from PBMCs. Per the publication, the cell subset or site label means: CD45RA+ positively selected. The nucleotide sequence reads TGTGCCAGCAGCTCCAGGGGCGGTGGGCAGCCCCAGCATTTT. This sequence encodes CASSSRGGGQPQHF. Reference TRBV5-6 and TRBJ1-5 proteins supply the regions before and after the CDR3; the full variable domain is: DAGVTQSPTHLIKTRGQQVTLRCSPKSGHDTVSWYQQALGQGPQFIFQYYEEEERQRGNFPDRFSGHQFPNYSSELNVNALLLGDSALYLCASSSRGGGQPQHFGDGTRLSIL.